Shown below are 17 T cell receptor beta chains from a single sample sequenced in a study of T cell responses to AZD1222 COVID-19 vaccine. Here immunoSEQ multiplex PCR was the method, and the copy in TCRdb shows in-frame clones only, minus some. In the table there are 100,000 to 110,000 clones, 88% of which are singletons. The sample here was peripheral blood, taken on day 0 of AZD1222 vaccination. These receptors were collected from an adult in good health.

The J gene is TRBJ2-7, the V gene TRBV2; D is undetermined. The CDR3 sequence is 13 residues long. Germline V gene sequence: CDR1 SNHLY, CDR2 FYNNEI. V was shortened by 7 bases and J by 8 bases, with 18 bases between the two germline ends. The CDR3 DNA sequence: TGTGCCAGCACCCCGACCCCTAAAGCCCAGCAGTACTTC. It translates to CASTPTPKAQQYF.

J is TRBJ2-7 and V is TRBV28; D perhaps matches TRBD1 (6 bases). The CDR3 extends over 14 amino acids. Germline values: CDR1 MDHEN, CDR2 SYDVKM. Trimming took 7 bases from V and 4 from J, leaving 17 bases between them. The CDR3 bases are TGTGCCAGCACCCCGGGCAGGGGATCGTACGAGCAGTACTTC. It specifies CASTPGRGSYEQYF. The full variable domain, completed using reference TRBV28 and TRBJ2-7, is DVKVTQSSRYLVKRTGEKVFLECVQDMDHENMFWYRQDPGLGLRLIYFSYDVKMKEKGDIPEGYSVSREKKERFSLILESASTNQTSMYLCASTPGRGSYEQYFGPGTRLTVT.

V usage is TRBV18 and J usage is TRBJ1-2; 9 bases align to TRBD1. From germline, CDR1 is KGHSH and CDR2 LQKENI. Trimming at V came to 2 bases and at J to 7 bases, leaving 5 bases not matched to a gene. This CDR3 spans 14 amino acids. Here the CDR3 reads CASSPGQGKGGYTF. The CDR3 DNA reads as TGTGCCAGCTCACCAGGACAGGGGAAAGGTGGCTACACCTTC.

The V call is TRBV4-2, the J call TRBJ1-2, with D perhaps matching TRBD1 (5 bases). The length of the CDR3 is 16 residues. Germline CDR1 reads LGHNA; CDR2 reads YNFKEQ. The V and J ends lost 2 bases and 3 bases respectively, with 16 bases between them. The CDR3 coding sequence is TGTGCCAGCAGCCAATTGACACGGGGCCACTACTATGGCTACACCTTC. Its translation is CASSQLTRGHYYGYTF.

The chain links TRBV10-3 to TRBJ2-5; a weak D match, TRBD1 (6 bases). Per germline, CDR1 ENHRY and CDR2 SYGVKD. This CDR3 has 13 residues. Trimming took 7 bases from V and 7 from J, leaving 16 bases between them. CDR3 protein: CAIMDSRVGTQYF. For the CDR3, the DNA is TGTGCCATCATGGACAGCCGAGTGGGGACCCAGTACTTC.

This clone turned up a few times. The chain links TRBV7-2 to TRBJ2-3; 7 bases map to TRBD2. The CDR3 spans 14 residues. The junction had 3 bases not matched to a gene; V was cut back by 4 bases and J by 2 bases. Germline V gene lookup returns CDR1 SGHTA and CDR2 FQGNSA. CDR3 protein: CASSSSGNTDTQYF. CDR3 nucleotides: TGTGCCAGCAGCTCGAGCGGGAACACAGATACGCAGTATTTT.

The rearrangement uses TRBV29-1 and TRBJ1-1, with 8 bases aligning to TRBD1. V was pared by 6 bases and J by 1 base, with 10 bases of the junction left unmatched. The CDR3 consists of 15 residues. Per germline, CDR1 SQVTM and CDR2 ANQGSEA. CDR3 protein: CSVRGQGAKNTEAFF. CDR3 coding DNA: TGCAGCGTCCGAGGCCAGGGGGCGAAGAACACTGAAGCTTTCTTT.

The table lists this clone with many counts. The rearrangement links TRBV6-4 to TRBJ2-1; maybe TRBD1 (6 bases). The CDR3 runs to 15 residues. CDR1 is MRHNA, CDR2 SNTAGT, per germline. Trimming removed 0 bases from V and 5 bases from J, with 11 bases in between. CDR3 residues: CASSDSPDRNNEQFF. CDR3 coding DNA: TGTGCCAGCAGTGACTCCCCTGACAGGAACAATGAGCAGTTCTTC.

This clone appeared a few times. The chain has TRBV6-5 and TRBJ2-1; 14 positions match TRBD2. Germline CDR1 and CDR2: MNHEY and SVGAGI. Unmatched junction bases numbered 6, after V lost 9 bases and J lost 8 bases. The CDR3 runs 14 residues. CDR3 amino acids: CASTGTSGSDEQFF. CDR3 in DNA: TGTGCCAGTACCGGGACTAGCGGGAGTGATGAGCAGTTCTTC.

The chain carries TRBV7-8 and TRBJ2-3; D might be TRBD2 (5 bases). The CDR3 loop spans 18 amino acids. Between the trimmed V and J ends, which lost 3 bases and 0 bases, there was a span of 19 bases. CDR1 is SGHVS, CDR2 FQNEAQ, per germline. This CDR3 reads CASSFSRGLGPSTDTQYF. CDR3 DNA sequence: TGTGCCAGCAGCTTCAGCCGAGGGCTCGGGCCGAGCACAGATACGCAGTATTTT.

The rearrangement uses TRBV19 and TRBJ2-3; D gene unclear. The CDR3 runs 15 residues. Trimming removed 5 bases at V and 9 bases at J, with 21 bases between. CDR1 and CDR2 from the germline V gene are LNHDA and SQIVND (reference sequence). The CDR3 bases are TGTGCCAGTAGTTCGCGGACCGGCCTGGTAGGCACGCAGTATTTT. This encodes CASSSRTGLVGTQYF.

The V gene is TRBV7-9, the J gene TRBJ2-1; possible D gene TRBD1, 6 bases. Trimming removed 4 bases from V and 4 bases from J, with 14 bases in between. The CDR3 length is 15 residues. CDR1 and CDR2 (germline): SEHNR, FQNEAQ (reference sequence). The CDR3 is CASSSPDSLYNEQFF. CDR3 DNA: TGTGCCAGCAGCTCGCCGGACAGCCTTTACAATGAGCAGTTCTTC.

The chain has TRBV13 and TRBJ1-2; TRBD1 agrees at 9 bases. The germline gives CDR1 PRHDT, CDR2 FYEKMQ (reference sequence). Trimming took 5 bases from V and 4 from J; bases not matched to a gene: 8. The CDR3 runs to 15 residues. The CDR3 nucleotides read TGTGCCAGCAGCGCGGAGAACAGGGGGCTCTATGGCTACACCTTC. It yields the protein CASSAENRGLYGYTF. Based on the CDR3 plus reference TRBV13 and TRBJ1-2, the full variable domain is AAGVIQSPRHLIKEKRETATLKCYPIPRHDTVYWYQQGPGQDPQFLISFYEKMQSDKGSIPDRFSAQQFSDYHSELNMSSLELGDSALYFCASSAENRGLYGYTFGSGTRLTVV.

The CDR3 sequence: CASSAGQGLEPQHF. CDR3 bases: TGCGCCAGCAGCGCGGGACAGGGCTTGGAGCCCCAGCATTTT. This chain links TRBV4-3 with TRBJ1-5; 9 nucleotides agree with TRBD1. Germline V lookup: CDR1 LGHNA, CDR2 YSLEER. V was clipped by 5 bases and J by 8 bases; unmatched bases: 7. The CDR3 spans 14 residues.

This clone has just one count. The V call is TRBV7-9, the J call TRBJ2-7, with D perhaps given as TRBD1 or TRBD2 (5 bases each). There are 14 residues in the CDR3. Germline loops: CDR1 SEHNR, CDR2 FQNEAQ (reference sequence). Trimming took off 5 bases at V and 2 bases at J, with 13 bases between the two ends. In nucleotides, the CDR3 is TGTGCCAGCAGCCTGACCGGGGCCGCCTACGAGCAGTACTTC. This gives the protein CASSLTGAAYEQYF.

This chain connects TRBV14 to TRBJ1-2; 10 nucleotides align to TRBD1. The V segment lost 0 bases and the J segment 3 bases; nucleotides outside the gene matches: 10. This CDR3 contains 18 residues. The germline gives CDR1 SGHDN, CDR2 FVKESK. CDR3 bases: TGTGCCAGCAGCCAAGAAGTGGAAGGGACAGGGGATCACTATGGCTACACCTTC. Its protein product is CASSQEVEGTGDHYGYTF.

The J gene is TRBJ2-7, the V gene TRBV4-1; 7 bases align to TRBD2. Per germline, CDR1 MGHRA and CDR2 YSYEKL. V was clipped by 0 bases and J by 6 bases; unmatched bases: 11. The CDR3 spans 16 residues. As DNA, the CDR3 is TGCGCCAGCAGCCAAGATGTGGGACTATATTTACGCGAGCAGTACTTC. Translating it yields CASSQDVGLYLREQYF.